This T cell receptor beta chain derives from a study of blood T cells in healthy people across ages. V shed 4 bases and J shed 9 bases, with 13 bases lying between them. The CDR3 runs 13 residues. Germline-derived CDR1 and CDR2 are MGHRA and YSYEKL. This clonotype was found once. The use of a sample-barcoded 5' primer and a J-beta primer mix characterized a second PCR of roughly 6 to 12 cycles. MiXCR was run by TCRdb on the 5' RACE reads, yielding one entry per CDR3 protein. The table shows 1.5 million to 2 million distinct CDR3 sequences, with 28% occurring only once. The chain employs TRBV4-1 and TRBJ1-5, with D possibly being TRBD1 (5 bases). The sequence derives from a woman aged 25 to 45 in good health. The material sequenced was blood. CDR3 amino acids: CASSPLGEAPQHF. In nucleotides, the CDR3 is TGCGCCAGCAGCCCGCTAGGGGAAGCGCCCCAGCATTTT.